This T cell receptor (beta chain) was sequenced in a study of blood T cell repertoires in COVID-19. Study background: T cells, B-cell-depleted T cells, or PBMCs provided the cDNA or gDNA that served as material.

In the authors' workflow: Reference gene primer amplification yielded estimated nucleated cell counts. Method: immunoSEQ multiplex PCR; TCRdb's copy keeps in-frame clones and lacks some. V and J calls and clone size are copied from that table; D and trimming were computed from the DNA. The table records over 200,000 clones, approximately 83% of them present only once. CDR1 and CDR2 (germline): PRHDT, FYEKMQ (reference sequence). Trimming took 2 bases from V and 3 from J, leaving 11 bases between them. This CDR3 is built from 14 residues. The sample comprised peripheral blood. V usage is TRBV13 and J usage is TRBJ2-7; D not certain. The source is a middle-aged woman with active or convalescent COVID-19. The CDR3 DNA sequence: TGTGCCAGCAGCTTATTTGGCGGTGGCTACGAGCAGTACTTC. It codes for CASSLFGGGYEQYF.